This entry is about one TCR beta chain. Antigen: not known. This entry is derived from a study of early T cells in non-severe SARS-CoV-2 infection. Across the whole study: From unsorted whole blood, bulk RNA was sequenced, and the chains remained unpaired.

Individual cDNA molecules carried attached unique molecular identifiers. TCRdb passed the 5' RACE reads through MiXCR, listing each CDR3 protein once. This table holds about 92,000 distinct CDR3 sequences, approximately 16% found once. Germline V CDR1 and CDR2: MNHEY, SMNVEV (reference sequence). The V gene end was trimmed by 8 bases and the J gene end by 5 bases; junction bases not matched to a gene: 13. This CDR3 has 17 residues. Findings of the study overall: Matches to VDJdb favored anti-spike CD8 responses and missed private and CD4 specificities.

This sequence originates from an adult who was a healthcare worker with PCR-confirmed SARS-CoV-2 infection or an uninfected control (not recorded which). Sequenced: whole blood. The V and J genes are TRBV27 and TRBJ2-6; 9 bases agree with TRBD1. The CDR3 reads CASGTGQGLLRANVLTF. DNA of the CDR3: TGTGCCAGCGGGACGGGACAGGGCCTGCTTCGGGCCAACGTCCTGACTTTC.